These 15 T cell receptor beta chains were all obtained from the same sample, sequenced in a study of T cell responses to AZD1222 COVID-19 vaccine. Profiling relied on immunoSEQ multiplex PCR, and the TCRdb table lists in-frame clones only, not all of them. The table lists about 84,000 clones, 70% to 90% of them singletons. Source: peripheral blood, taken 28 days after the second AZD1222 dose. These receptor sequences come from an adult who received the AZD1222 COVID-19 vaccine.

This clone was seen more than once but under ten times. The V call is TRBV25-1, the J call TRBJ1-1; 9 bases line up with TRBD1. CDR1 and CDR2 (germline): MGHDK, SYGVNS. The junction had 10 bases not matched to a gene; V was cut back by 4 bases and J by 4 bases. This CDR3 is built from 16 residues. In DNA form, the CDR3 reads TGTGCCAGCAGTGGATACCAACAGGGGGCCGGCACTGAAGCTTTCTTT. Encoded protein: CASSGYQQGAGTEAFF. Full variable domain (rest looked up from reference TRBV25-1 and TRBJ1-1): EADIYQTPRYLVIGTGKKITLECSQTMGHDKMYWYQQDPGMELHLIHYSYGVNSTEKGDLSSESTVSRIRTEHFPLTLESARPSHTSQYLCASSGYQQGAGTEAFFGQGTRLTVV.

The chain links TRBV28 to TRBJ2-1, with a tentative D call TRBD2 (6 bases). Germline V gives CDR1 MDHEN, CDR2 SYDVKM. Trimming left V 3 bases short and J 4 bases short, with 10 bases between. This CDR3 is built from 14 residues. This chain's CDR3 is CASSLLSGYNEQFF. CDR3 sequence (DNA): TGTGCCAGCAGTTTGCTTAGCGGATACAATGAGCAGTTCTTC.

The chain links TRBV30 to TRBJ1-4; a weak D match, TRBD1 (5 bases). With 0 bases removed from V and 7 bases from J, the gap between germline ends came to 15 bases. The germline V gene encodes CDR1 GTSNPN and CDR2 SVGIG (reference sequence). The CDR3 is 15 residues long. The CDR3 DNA reads TGTGCCTGGAGTGTAGGAACAGGAAGCGTTGAAAAACTGTTTTTT. It translates to CAWSVGTGSVEKLFF.

The V call is TRBV9, the J call TRBJ1-2; a possible D gene is TRBD1 (6 bases). V was cut by 0 bases and J by 5 bases, with 20 bases left in between. The CDR3 contains 17 residues. The V gene's germline CDR1 is SGDLS and CDR2 YYNGEE. CDR3: CASSVELRGGQIYGYTF. CDR3 sequence (DNA): TGTGCCAGCAGCGTAGAATTAAGGGGAGGACAGATTTATGGCTACACCTTC.

V usage is TRBV12-3 or TRBV12-4 and J usage is TRBJ2-5; D is unresolved. The CDR3 sequence is 13 residues long. V was trimmed by 7 bases and J by 2 bases, leaving 11 bases between them. For the CDR3, the DNA is TGTGCCAGCAAGTGGGCCGTACAAGAGACCCAGTACTTC. The encoded protein is CASKWAVQETQYF.

The genes are TRBV5-4 and TRBJ1-2; D unclear. This CDR3 comprises 15 residues. Per the germline V gene, CDR1 is SGHNT and CDR2 is YYREEE (reference sequence). Trimming shortened V by 3 bases and J by 8 bases, and 20 bases separated the two germline ends. The CDR3 reads CASSSPLHGQEGYTF. The DNA of the CDR3 is TGTGCCAGCAGCTCCCCCCTTCATGGCCAGGAAGGCTACACCTTC. The full variable domain, rest sourced from reference TRBV5-4 and TRBJ1-2, is ETGVTQSPTHLIKTRGQQVTLRCSSQSGHNTVSWYQQALGQGPQFIFQYYREEENGRGNFPPRFSGLQFPNYSSELNVNALELDDSALYLCASSSPLHGQEGYTFGSGTRLTVV.

The chain couples TRBV11-3 to TRBJ2-7, with 9 bases matching TRBD1. Unmatched junction bases numbered 1, after V lost 10 bases and J lost 0 bases. The length of the CDR3 is 12 residues. Germline V CDR1 and CDR2: SGHNT, YENEEA. CDR3: CATTGGSYEQYF. The CDR3 nucleotides are TGTGCCACGACAGGGGGCTCCTACGAGCAGTACTTC.

The chain carries TRBV30 and TRBJ1-2; weak D call: TRBD1 (6 bases). The CDR3 runs 13 residues. Germline loops: CDR1 GTSNPN, CDR2 SVGIG (reference sequence). The V end lost 5 bases, the J end lost 0 bases, and 10 bases lay between the germline ends. The CDR3 coding sequence is TGTGCCTGGGACACAGGGCCTAACTATGGCTACACCTTC. Its protein is CAWDTGPNYGYTF.

The rearrangement joins TRBV5-1 to TRBJ2-2; 9 bases map to TRBD1. After removal of 5 bases from V and 2 bases from J, the junction contained 4 bases not matched to a gene. The V gene's germline CDR1 is SGHRS and CDR2 YFSETQ. This CDR3 spans 15 amino acids. The CDR3 is CASRGQGDNTGELFF. The CDR3 DNA sequence: TGCGCCAGCAGGGGACAGGGCGATAACACCGGGGAGCTGTTTTTT.

The V and J genes are TRBV11-3 and TRBJ2-2; D is unresolved. Germline V gene lookup returns CDR1 SGHNT and CDR2 YENEEA. The CDR3 spans 14 residues. Trimming left V 4 bases short and J 3 bases short, with 9 bases between. The CDR3 sequence is CASSSASDTGELFF. The CDR3 region has the DNA TGTGCCAGCAGCTCTGCTTCAGACACCGGGGAGCTGTTTTTT.

The V gene is TRBV4-1, the J gene TRBJ2-7, with TRBD1 matching over 7 bases. This CDR3 is built from 12 residues. CDR1 is MGHRA, CDR2 YSYEKL, per germline. V was pared by 2 bases and J by 7 bases, with 2 bases of the junction left unmatched. Written as DNA, the CDR3 is TGCGCCAGCAGCCAACCCAGGGGGGAGCAGTACTTC. Protein sequence: CASSQPRGEQYF.

V gene TRBV3-1 (or the pseudogene TRBV3-2) combines with J gene TRBJ2-3; 16 bases agree with TRBD2. The CDR3 is 18 amino acids. Germline CDR1 reads LGHDT; CDR2 reads YNNKEL (reference sequence). The ends lost 4 bases at V and 4 bases at J; junction bases unmatched: 8. This CDR3 reads CASSRGTSGRALPDTQYF. In nucleotides, the CDR3 is TGTGCCAGCAGCCGAGGGACTAGCGGGAGGGCCCTCCCAGATACGCAGTATTTT.

V and J are TRBV7-8 and TRBJ2-1, with TRBD2 matching 12 bases. V dropped 7 bases and J dropped 7; count of bases not matched to a gene: 14. Germline V CDR1 and CDR2: SGHVS, FQNEAQ. The CDR3 consists of 17 residues. The CDR3, as DNA: TGTGCCAGCACCTCAAAAACCGGGACTAGCGGGTCGAATGAGCAGTTCTTC. It specifies CASTSKTGTSGSNEQFF.

V is TRBV7-9 and J is TRBJ1-5; unclear D gene. Germline lookup yields CDR1 SEHNR and CDR2 FQNEAQ (reference sequence). The germline V and J ends were trimmed by 5 bases and 1 base, with 9 bases remaining between them. The CDR3 loop spans 14 amino acids. CDR3 protein: CASSIGPSNQPQHF. The CDR3 DNA sequence: TGTGCCAGCAGCATTGGCCCGAGCAATCAGCCCCAGCATTTT.

The V and J genes are TRBV11-3 and TRBJ1-1; TRBD1 matches 9 bases. After removal of 0 bases from V and 1 base from J, the junction contained 9 bases not matched to a gene. Germline-derived CDR1 and CDR2 are SGHNT and YENEEA. CDR3 length: 18 residues. The DNA of the CDR3 is TGTGCCAGCAGCTTAGATAGCGTGGGGGGACAGGGGAACACTGAAGCTTTCTTT. Residues: CASSLDSVGGQGNTEAFF.